What follows are 10 T cell receptor beta chains derived from one specimen sequenced in a study of regulatory T cells in long-lasting Graves disease (dated by TCRdb to the early 2020s). Library preparation was by multiplex PCR. The instrument was an Illumina HiSeq 4000. iRepertoire HTBI primers and Arm-PCR amplification of CDR3 regions were used to construct TCR beta libraries. TCRdb handled the public reads itself, with Q25 trimming in fastp and clone calling in MiXCR, and kept productive beta chains. CDR3 protein sequences are deduplicated, and each keeps its most common genes and DNA. Present in this sample are over 300,000 distinct CDR3 sequences, 15% to 20% of which were seen just once. The biggest ten clones account for less than 35% of the sample. The time point label for this specimen denotes: persistent/refractory GD, antithyroid drugs over 5 years with positive TRAb. For both TCR sequencing and RNA sequencing, RNA was extracted from PBMCs in TRIzol.

Specimen: peripheral blood mononuclear cells (PBMCs), collected when the disease was refractory, from a patient treated with antithyroid drugs. These receptors all come from a female donor with Graves disease.

This clonotype was counted at least ten times. This chain connects TRBV11-2 to TRBJ1-4; tentatively, D is TRBD1 (5 bases). V was cut by 6 bases and J by 4 bases, with 15 bases left in between. There are 15 residues in the CDR3. Germline V gene sequence: CDR1 SGHAT, CDR2 FQNNGV. Here the CDR3 reads CASSEGWRVNEKLFF. The CDR3 region has the DNA TGTGCCAGCAGTGAGGGGTGGCGAGTTAATGAAAAACTGTTTTTT.

This clonotype appeared many times. The chain employs TRBV7-2 and TRBJ1-4; TRBD1 matches 7 bases. This CDR3 is 15 amino acids long. J lost 3 bases, V lost 3 bases, and 4 bases had no gene match. From germline, CDR1 is SGHTA and CDR2 FQGNSA. CDR3 nucleotide sequence: TGTGCCAGCAGCTTGTACAGGGGATCTAATGAAAAACTGTTTTTT. Translation: CASSLYRGSNEKLFF.

Written as DNA, the CDR3 is TGTGCCAGCAGTTTATCCCCGAGGGACAGCACAGATACGCAGTATTTT. The encoded protein is CASSLSPRDSTDTQYF. J is TRBJ2-3 and V is TRBV28; D possibly matches TRBD1 or TRBD2 (5 bases each). V lost 1 base and J 0 bases, leaving 11 bases between the germline ends. CDR1 MDHEN and CDR2 SYDVKM come from the germline V gene. The CDR3 length is 16 residues.

This clonotype was recorded a few times. The chain recombines TRBV9 with TRBJ2-3; a weak D match, TRBD2 (5 bases). The germline V gene has CDR1 SGDLS and CDR2 YYNGEE. The CDR3 contains 16 residues. Trimming removed 0 bases from V and 2 bases from J, with 13 bases in between. The CDR3 protein is CASSVGSGAYTDTQYF. As DNA, the CDR3 is TGTGCCAGCAGCGTAGGGAGCGGTGCTTACACAGATACGCAGTATTTT. The full variable domain, rest sourced from reference TRBV9 and TRBJ2-3, is DSGVTQTPKHLITATGQRVTLRCSPRSGDLSVYWYQQSLDQGLQFLIQYYNGEERAKGNILERFSAQQFPDLHSELNLSSLELGDSALYFCASSVGSGAYTDTQYFGPGTRLTVL.

This clonotype was seen at least ten times. The CDR3 region is CRGLGGNTEAFF. The DNA for the CDR3 is TGCAGGGGTCTGGGGGGTAACACTGAAGCTTTCTTT. The rearrangement links TRBV20-1 to TRBJ1-1, with TRBD1 as a possible D gene (5 bases). Germline CDR1 and CDR2: DFQATT and SNEGSKA (reference sequence). This CDR3 has 12 amino acids.

The J gene is TRBJ2-5, the V gene TRBV5-6; D gene uncertain. The CDR3 length is 13 residues. The V and J ends lost 1 base and 1 base respectively, with 5 bases between them. Germline-derived CDR1 and CDR2 are SGHDT and YYEEEE. CDR3 sequence (DNA): TGTGCCAGCAGCTTGTGGTTCCAAGAGACCCAGTACTTC. Its translation is CASSLWFQETQYF.

This clonotype came up a few times. The chain is built from TRBV11-2 and TRBJ2-7; D is uncertain. The CDR3 covers 13 residues. Per the germline V gene, CDR1 is SGHAT and CDR2 is FQNNGV. V gave up 2 bases and J gave up 2 bases, with 7 bases separating them. CDR3 in amino acids: CASSLLRTYEQYF. The DNA of the CDR3 is TGTGCCAGCAGCTTATTAAGGACCTACGAGCAGTACTTC.

This clonotype was seen many times. This chain joins TRBV2 and TRBJ2-5; possibly TRBD2 for D (6 bases). V was shortened by 8 bases and J by 5 bases, with 30 bases between the two germline ends. This CDR3 has 18 residues. Germline V CDR1 and CDR2: SNHLY, FYNNEI. DNA of the CDR3: TGTGCCAGCGGGATGGAAGGGGAGGTCGACGGCCTGGGGGAGACCCAGTACTTC. Translated: CASGMEGEVDGLGETQYF.

This clonotype was found a few times. The chain joins TRBV29-1 to TRBJ1-1, with D unclear. Trimming shortened V by 4 bases and J by 2 bases, and 11 bases separated the two germline ends. This CDR3 is 13 amino acids long. Germline V gene sequence: CDR1 SQVTM, CDR2 ANQGSEA. DNA for the CDR3: TGCAGCGTTGTACGGTTTGGAAACACTGAAGCTTTCTTT. This gives the protein CSVVRFGNTEAFF.

This clonotype was detected only once. The rearrangement joins TRBV18 to TRBJ1-3; no clear D. CDR3 length equals 16 residues. CDR1 and CDR2 from the germline V gene are KGHSH and LQKENI. V was shortened by 3 bases and J by 0 bases, with 12 bases between the two germline ends. As DNA, the CDR3 is TGTGCCAGCTCACCCAGTAGACGGAACTCTGGAAACACCATATATTTT. Its protein is CASSPSRRNSGNTIYF.